Listed below are T cell receptor beta chains from one sample, sequenced in a study of vaccination and CD4 T cells after COVID-19. The antigens of these receptors remain unknown. Each CDR3 protein gets one entry after TCRdb re-called the PCR reads with MiXCR. The table shows about 19,000 distinct CDR3 sequences, with approximately 40% occurring only once. Sequenced here: CD4+ T cells from blood, cultured in vitro, sampled after SARS-CoV-2 vaccination. The receptors shown here come from a human donor who had recovered from COVID-19. Each CDR3 is given with its conserved first and last residue. The D gene is left open where the match is weak. The size entry is marked missing in some rows and otherwise reads once, few, many or a size class.

clone size: .
V gene: TRBV27
D gene: .
J gene: TRBJ1-1
CDR3 protein: CASSSRERIVTEAFF
CDR3 DNA: TGTGCCAGCAGTTCCCGGGAAAGAATCGTCACTGAAGCTTTCTTT

clone size: .
V gene: TRBV30
D gene: TRBD1
J gene: TRBJ2-3
CDR3 protein: CAWGGQGLTSTDTQYF
CDR3 DNA: TGTGCCTGGGGGGGACAGGGCCTAACTAGCACAGATACGCAGTATTTT

clone size: .
V gene: TRBV6-2/TRBV6-3
D gene: .
J gene: TRBJ2-3
CDR3 protein: CASSYGAGSRTDTQYF
CDR3 DNA: TGTGCCAGCAGTTACGGGGCCGGGAGCCGCACAGATACGCAGTATTTT

clone size: .
V gene: TRBV5-1
D gene: TRBD2
J gene: TRBJ2-5
CDR3 protein: CASSFGLAEETQYF
CDR3 DNA: TGCGCCAGCAGCTTCGGGCTAGCGGAAGAGACCCAGTACTTC

clone size: few
V gene: TRBV6-2/TRBV6-3
D gene: TRBD2
J gene: TRBJ2-7
CDR3 protein: CASSPGLAGVYEQYF
CDR3 DNA: TGTGCCAGCAGCCCGGGACTAGCGGGAGTCTACGAGCAGTACTTC

clone size: .
V gene: TRBV20-1
D gene: TRBD2
J gene: TRBJ2-1
CDR3 protein: CSARPLAGAYNEQFF
CDR3 DNA: TGCAGTGCTAGGCCTCTAGCGGGGGCCTACAATGAGCAGTTCTTC

clone size: .
V gene: TRBV20-1
D gene: TRBD1
J gene: TRBJ2-7
CDR3 protein: CSARPNLALWTGTSYEQYF
CDR3 DNA: TGCAGTGCTAGACCAAACCTGGCTTTGTGGACAGGGACCTCCTACGAGCAGTACTTC

clone size: .
V gene: TRBV19
D gene: .
J gene: TRBJ1-5
CDR3 protein: CASSMTPNQPQHF
CDR3 DNA: TGTGCCAGTAGTATGACCCCCAATCAGCCCCAGCATTTT

clone size: .
V gene: TRBV4-3
D gene: TRBD1
J gene: TRBJ2-3
CDR3 protein: CASSQQSGTGGTDTQYF
CDR3 DNA: TGCGCCAGCAGCCAACAAAGCGGGACAGGGGGCACAGATACGCAGTATTTT

clone size: .
V gene: TRBV28
D gene: .
J gene: TRBJ1-1
CDR3 protein: CASSFSGQYQAFF
CDR3 DNA: TGTGCCAGCAGTTTCTCCGGACAGTATCAAGCTTTCTTT

clone size: once
V gene: TRBV20-1
D gene: .
J gene: TRBJ2-1
CDR3 protein: CSARDFLEPRSNEQFF
CDR3 DNA: TGCAGTGCTAGAGATTTTCTGGAACCACGTTCCAATGAGCAGTTCTTC

clone size: .
V gene: TRBV28
D gene: TRBD1
J gene: TRBJ1-1
CDR3 protein: CASSSVSGGNEAFF
CDR3 DNA: TGTGCCAGCAGTTCCGTCTCAGGGGGAAATGAAGCTTTCTTT

clone size: few
V gene: TRBV20-1
D gene: TRBD2
J gene: TRBJ2-7
CDR3 protein: CSARGLAGLTNGEQYF
CDR3 DNA: TGCAGTGCTAGAGGACTAGCGGGACTTACTAATGGCGAGCAGTACTTC

clone size: .
V gene: TRBV19
D gene: .
J gene: TRBJ2-5
CDR3 protein: CASSISGEGETQYF
CDR3 DNA: TGTGCCAGTAGTATTTCGGGAGAGGGAGAGACCCAGTACTTC

clone size: .
V gene: TRBV4-1
D gene: .
J gene: TRBJ1-1
CDR3 protein: CASSQGGNTGRVNTEAFF
CDR3 DNA: TGCGCCAGCAGCCAGGGGGGAAATACAGGGAGGGTGAACACTGAAGCTTTCTTT

clone size: .
V gene: TRBV20-1
D gene: TRBD1
J gene: TRBJ1-1
CDR3 protein: CSARDLQGANTEAFF
CDR3 DNA: TGCAGTGCTAGAGATCTCCAGGGGGCCAACACTGAAGCTTTCTTT

clone size: .
V gene: TRBV20-1
D gene: .
J gene: TRBJ1-5
CDR3 protein: CSAGGAGQPQHF
CDR3 DNA: TGCAGTGCTGGAGGGGCAGGACAGCCCCAGCATTTT

clone size: .
V gene: TRBV11-2
D gene: .
J gene: TRBJ1-1
CDR3 protein: CASSFSIGRNTEAFF
CDR3 DNA: TGTGCCAGCAGCTTTTCGATAGGCCGGAACACTGAAGCTTTCTTT

clone size: .
V gene: TRBV6-2/TRBV6-3
D gene: .
J gene: TRBJ2-2
CDR3 protein: CASSQMTSPKTGELFF
CDR3 DNA: TGTGCCAGCAGTCAGATGACAAGTCCGAAGACCGGGGAGCTGTTTTTT

clone size: .
V gene: TRBV11-2
D gene: .
J gene: TRBJ2-3
CDR3 protein: CASGIGPGSQYF
CDR3 DNA: TGTGCCAGCGGCATCGGCCCAGGATCGCAGTATTTT

clone size: .
V gene: TRBV10-3
D gene: .
J gene: TRBJ1-1
CDR3 protein: CAISGRENTEAFF
CDR3 DNA: TGTGCCATCAGTGGAAGGGAGAACACTGAAGCTTTCTTT

clone size: .
V gene: TRBV6-1
D gene: TRBD2
J gene: TRBJ2-3
CDR3 protein: CASSKTGTSGDTQYF
CDR3 DNA: TGTGCCAGCAGTAAGACCGGGACTAGCGGAGATACGCAGTATTTT

clone size: .
V gene: TRBV7-2
D gene: .
J gene: TRBJ2-7
CDR3 protein: CASSLGASSQQYF
CDR3 DNA: TGTGCCAGCAGCTTAGGGGCTAGCTCTCAGCAGTACTTC

clone size: few
V gene: TRBV12-3/TRBV12-4
D gene: TRBD1
J gene: TRBJ1-6
CDR3 protein: CASRRQGDNSPLHF
CDR3 DNA: TGTGCCAGCAGGCGACAGGGGGATAATTCACCCCTCCACTTT

clone size: .
V gene: TRBV27
D gene: .
J gene: TRBJ1-2
CDR3 protein: CASSPQIGGGYTF
CDR3 DNA: TGTGCCAGCAGTCCGCAGATAGGAGGAGGCTACACCTTC

clone size: .
V gene: TRBV11-3
D gene: .
J gene: TRBJ1-1
CDR3 protein: CASSLRNTEAFF
CDR3 DNA: TGTGCCAGCAGCTTAAGGAACACTGAAGCTTTCTTT

clone size: .
V gene: TRBV6-1
D gene: TRBD1
J gene: TRBJ1-5
CDR3 protein: CASSTTGAQPQHF
CDR3 DNA: TGTGCCAGCAGTACAACAGGGGCTCAGCCCCAGCATTTT

clone size: .
V gene: TRBV27
D gene: .
J gene: TRBJ1-6
CDR3 protein: CASRTTGSVASPLHF
CDR3 DNA: TGTGCCAGCAGGACGACGGGGAGTGTCGCTTCACCCCTCCACTTT

clone size: few
V gene: TRBV2
D gene: .
J gene: TRBJ1-5
CDR3 protein: CASRQGLNQPQHF
CDR3 DNA: TGTGCCAGCAGACAGGGTCTCAATCAGCCCCAGCATTTT

clone size: few
V gene: TRBV7-9
D gene: TRBD1
J gene: TRBJ1-1
CDR3 protein: CASSAPGQGNTEAFF
CDR3 DNA: TGTGCCAGCAGCGCACCGGGACAGGGAAACACTGAAGCTTTCTTT

clone size: few
V gene: TRBV19
D gene: TRBD1
J gene: TRBJ1-6
CDR3 protein: CASSFGQGGNSPLHF
CDR3 DNA: TGTGCCAGTAGTTTTGGACAGGGAGGTAATTCACCCCTCCACTTT

clone size: .
V gene: TRBV4-2
D gene: .
J gene: TRBJ2-5
CDR3 protein: CASSQVDGNQETQYF
CDR3 DNA: TGTGCCAGCAGCCAAGTGGATGGGAATCAAGAGACCCAGTACTTC

clone size: .
V gene: TRBV20-1
D gene: .
J gene: TRBJ2-7
CDR3 protein: CSAKRAGNSYEQYF
CDR3 DNA: TGCAGTGCAAAGCGAGCAGGGAACTCCTACGAGCAGTACTTC

clone size: few
V gene: TRBV6-5
D gene: .
J gene: TRBJ1-1
CDR3 protein: CASSYGRQGDTEAFF
CDR3 DNA: TGTGCCAGCAGTTACGGTCGGCAGGGTGACACTGAAGCTTTCTTT

clone size: few
V gene: TRBV20-1
D gene: TRBD1
J gene: TRBJ2-5
CDR3 protein: CSAGQGPETQYF
CDR3 DNA: TGCAGTGCTGGACAGGGTCCGGAGACCCAGTACTTC

clone size: .
V gene: TRBV5-1
D gene: TRBD2
J gene: TRBJ2-2
CDR3 protein: CASSWGLAGSTGELFF
CDR3 DNA: TGCGCCAGCAGCTGGGGACTAGCGGGATCCACCGGGGAGCTGTTTTTT

clone size: few
V gene: TRBV20-1
D gene: .
J gene: TRBJ1-2
CDR3 protein: CSASEQSNYGYTF
CDR3 DNA: TGCAGTGCTAGTGAACAGTCGAACTATGGCTACACCTTC

clone size: .
V gene: TRBV6-1
D gene: TRBD1
J gene: TRBJ1-2
CDR3 protein: CASSEYGQGVRLYGYTF
CDR3 DNA: TGTGCCAGCAGTGAATACGGACAGGGCGTACGTCTCTATGGCTACACCTTC

clone size: .
V gene: TRBV20-1
D gene: .
J gene: TRBJ2-7
CDR3 protein: CSASPRTYEQYF
CDR3 DNA: TGCAGTGCTAGCCCCAGGACCTACGAGCAGTACTTC

clone size: few
V gene: TRBV20-1
D gene: .
J gene: TRBJ1-3
CDR3 protein: CSARRPGRRSTASGNTIYF
CDR3 DNA: TGCAGTGCTAGACGCCCGGGGCGAAGATCTACCGCGTCTGGAAACACCATATATTTT